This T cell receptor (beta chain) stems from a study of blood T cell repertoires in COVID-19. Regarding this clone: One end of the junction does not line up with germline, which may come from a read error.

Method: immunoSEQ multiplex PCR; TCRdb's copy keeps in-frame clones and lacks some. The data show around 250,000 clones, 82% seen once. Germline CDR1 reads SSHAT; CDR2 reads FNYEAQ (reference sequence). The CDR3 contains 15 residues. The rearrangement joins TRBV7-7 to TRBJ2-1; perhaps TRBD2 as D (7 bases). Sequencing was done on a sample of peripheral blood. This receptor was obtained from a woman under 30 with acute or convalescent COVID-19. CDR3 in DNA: TGTGCTAGCAGCCCAGGGGCTAGCGGATACAATGAGCAGTTCTTC. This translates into CASSPGASGYNEQFF.